One sample yielded the 3 T cell receptor beta chains listed below, sequenced in a study of blood T cell repertoires in COVID-19. The data were produced by immunoSEQ multiplex PCR, yet TCRdb's version contains in-frame clones alone and is incomplete. This sample has about 260,000 clones, with under 90% found just once. The source material was peripheral blood. These receptors were obtained from a man aged 60 to 69 with acute or convalescent COVID-19.

The V gene is TRBV18, the J gene TRBJ2-3, with D tentatively TRBD1 (6 bases). This CDR3 is 15 amino acids long. The V gene lost 6 bases and the J gene lost 2 bases, with 15 bases spanning the gap. Germline CDR1 is KGHSH and CDR2 is LQKENI. This chain's CDR3 is CASSQGWGTTDTQYF. CDR3 DNA: TGTGCCAGCTCTCAGGGGTGGGGCACCACAGATACGCAGTATTTT.

V gene TRBV3-1 (or the pseudogene TRBV3-2) combines with J gene TRBJ1-3, with TRBD1 matching 7 bases. J was trimmed by 2 bases and V by 4 bases; bases with no gene match: 5. There are 15 residues in the CDR3. Per germline, CDR1 LGHDT and CDR2 YNNKEL (reference sequence). CDR3 coding DNA: TGTGCCAGCAGCCGAACAGGGGTTGCTGGAAACACCATATATTTT. This encodes CASSRTGVAGNTIYF.

This sequence joins TRBV30 and TRBJ1-2; D gene uncertain. The V and J ends lost 3 bases and 0 bases respectively, with 11 bases between them. Germline CDR1 is GTSNPN and CDR2 is SVGIG (reference sequence). CDR3 length: 14 amino acids. The CDR3 DNA is TGTGCCTGGAGACTTGGAGGAGCTAACTATGGCTACACCTTC. This translates into CAWRLGGANYGYTF.